A single sample is the source of the 15 T cell receptor beta chains below, sequenced in a study of T cell responses to AZD1222 COVID-19 vaccine. Sequencing used immunoSEQ multiplex PCR; TCRdb keeps in-frame clones, though not all of them. The sample holds 150,000 to 200,000 clones, more than 85% seen once. The source material was peripheral blood, sampled 28 days after the second AZD1222 dose. Source of these receptors: an adult who received the AZD1222 COVID-19 vaccine.

The chain joins TRBV6-2 or TRBV6-3 to TRBJ1-2, with no clear D. The length of the CDR3 is 16 residues. Trimming took 6 bases from V and 2 from J, leaving 19 bases between them. From germline, CDR1 is MNHEY and CDR2 SVGEGT. This chain's CDR3 is CASSLGRAIRNYGYTF. The DNA for the CDR3 is TGTGCCAGCAGCCTCGGACGCGCCATAAGGAACTATGGCTACACCTTC.

This clone was counted at least ten times. The chain recombines TRBV15 with TRBJ2-2, with TRBD1 matching 10 bases. Germline V gene data show CDR1 as LNHNV and CDR2 as YYDKDF (reference sequence). The junction had 4 bases not matched to a gene; V was cut back by 0 bases and J by 6 bases. The CDR3 is 16 amino acids. CDR3 amino acids: CATSREVGTGAGELFF. The CDR3 DNA follows: TGTGCCACCAGCAGAGAGGTTGGGACAGGGGCCGGGGAGCTGTTTTTT.

V and J are TRBV19 and TRBJ1-5, with D hard to call. Germline V lookup: CDR1 LNHDA, CDR2 SQIVND (reference sequence). V was trimmed by 5 bases and J by 0 bases, leaving 11 bases between them. This CDR3 is 15 amino acids long. The CDR3 DNA sequence: TGTGCCAGTAGTGCCCCAGGTTATAGCAATCAGCCCCAGCATTTT. Encoded protein: CASSAPGYSNQPQHF.

The V and J genes are TRBV29-1 and TRBJ1-4; tentatively, D is TRBD1 (6 bases). The CDR3 is 12 amino acids. Per germline, CDR1 SQVTM and CDR2 ANQGSEA. With 4 bases removed from V and 7 bases from J, the gap between germline ends came to 10 bases. The CDR3 DNA reads as TGCAGCGTTGTGGGGGCGGGTGAAAAACTGTTTTTT. Its protein product is CSVVGAGEKLFF.

The chain joins TRBV12-5 to TRBJ2-7, with D perhaps matching TRBD2 (6 bases). Germline V lookup: CDR1 LGHNT, CDR2 FRNRAP. V was trimmed by 5 bases and J by 2 bases, leaving 13 bases between them. The CDR3 length is 14 residues. CDR3 loop: CASGPPGLTYEQYF. CDR3 in DNA: TGTGCTAGTGGTCCTCCGGGACTCACCTACGAGCAGTACTTC. Using reference TRBV12-5 and TRBJ2-7 for the parts outside the CDR3, the full variable domain is DARVTQTPRHKVTEMGQEVTMRCQPILGHNTVFWYRQTMMQGLELLAYFRNRAPLDDSGMPKDRFSAEMPDATLATLKIQPSEPRDSAVYFCASGPPGLTYEQYFGPGTRLTVT.

The V call is TRBV14, the J call TRBJ2-7; 8 positions agree with TRBD1. CDR3 length: 16 amino acids. With 7 bases clipped from V and 2 bases from J, the junction kept 13 bases outside the gene matches. Germline assignment: CDR1 SGHDN and CDR2 FVKESK. The CDR3 coding sequence is TGTGCCAGCACCTTACCCGTCGGACAGGGAGCCTACGAGCAGTACTTC. It yields the protein CASTLPVGQGAYEQYF.

The chain has TRBV6-1 and TRBJ1-2, with D hard to call. The germline V gene has CDR1 MNHNS and CDR2 SASEGT. V gave up 0 bases and J gave up 4 bases, with 3 bases separating them. The length of the CDR3 is 12 residues. CDR3 coding DNA: TGTGCCAGCAGTGAAGCGCTCTATGGCTACACCTTC. Its translation: CASSEALYGYTF.

The J gene is TRBJ2-3, the V gene TRBV11-1, with 8 bases identical to TRBD1. CDR3 length: 16 amino acids. Germline lookup yields CDR1 SGHAT and CDR2 FQDESV (reference sequence). Germline trimming cut 5 bases from V and 2 bases from J; bases unmatched to any gene: 9. The CDR3 loop is CASSPWTGTYTDTQYF. CDR3 DNA sequence: TGTGCCAGCAGCCCCTGGACAGGGACATACACAGATACGCAGTATTTT.

The chain is built from TRBV5-3 and TRBJ1-5; unclear D gene. Being an ORF, TRBV5-3 has a function that is uncertain. The CDR3 covers 11 residues. Trimming left V 5 bases short and J 7 bases short, with 7 bases between. The CDR3: CARSSGQPQHF. CDR3 DNA sequence: TGTGCCAGAAGTTCGGGACAGCCCCAGCATTTT.

This clone was observed a single time. The V and J genes are TRBV6-5 and TRBJ2-5; D not certain. Germline CDR1 is MNHEY and CDR2 is SVGAGI. This CDR3 has 14 residues. The V and J ends lost 2 bases and 5 bases respectively, with 12 bases between them. The CDR3 coding sequence is TGTGCCAGCAGTTACGGCCGCTTATTCGAGACCCAGTACTTC. As protein: CASSYGRLFETQYF.

The genes are TRBV18 and TRBJ2-1, with D possibly being TRBD1 (7 bases). V was clipped by 0 bases and J by 3 bases, with 18 bases between them. The CDR3 is made up of 18 amino acids. CDR1 is KGHSH and CDR2 is LQKENI in the germline V gene. DNA for the CDR3: TGTGCCAGCTCACCACCGAGGGCAGGGGGAGGCGACTACAATGAGCAGTTCTTC. This translates into CASSPPRAGGGDYNEQFF.

This chain connects TRBV3-1 (or the pseudogene TRBV3-2) to TRBJ2-7; D unresolved. Germline CDR1 and CDR2: LGHDT and YNNKEL (reference sequence). This CDR3 has 15 amino acids. V was pared by 3 bases and J by 3 bases, with 15 bases between. CDR3 coding DNA: TGTGCCAGCAGCCAGATGGTTACGGCTTTCTACGAGCAGTACTTC. It encodes CASSQMVTAFYEQYF.

V gene TRBV12-3 or TRBV12-4 combines with J gene TRBJ2-3; TRBD1 aligns across 8 bases. The CDR3 has 13 amino acids. V was pared by 5 bases and J by 9 bases, with 7 bases of the junction left unmatched. DNA of the CDR3: TGTGCCAGCAGTCCTCGGGGACAGGCAACGCAGTATTTT. Amino acids: CASSPRGQATQYF.

The gene calls are TRBV19 and TRBJ2-7, with 11 bases lining up with TRBD1. V shed 3 bases and J 2 bases; nucleotides not matched to a gene: 0. CDR3 length: 14 residues. The germline V gene encodes CDR1 LNHDA and CDR2 SQIVND (reference sequence). For the CDR3, the DNA is TGTGCCAGTAGTATGGGACAGGGGGCCTACGAGCAGTACTTC. It encodes CASSMGQGAYEQYF.

The rearrangement joins TRBV6-5 to TRBJ1-2; D ambiguous. The germline CDR1 and CDR2 sequences are MNHEY and SVGAGI. Trimming left V 2 bases short and J 2 bases short, with 12 bases between. CDR3 length equals 15 residues. The CDR3 nucleotides are TGTGCCAGCAGTTACAACCCACCGGGCAACTATGGCTACACCTTC. Its protein product is CASSYNPPGNYGYTF.